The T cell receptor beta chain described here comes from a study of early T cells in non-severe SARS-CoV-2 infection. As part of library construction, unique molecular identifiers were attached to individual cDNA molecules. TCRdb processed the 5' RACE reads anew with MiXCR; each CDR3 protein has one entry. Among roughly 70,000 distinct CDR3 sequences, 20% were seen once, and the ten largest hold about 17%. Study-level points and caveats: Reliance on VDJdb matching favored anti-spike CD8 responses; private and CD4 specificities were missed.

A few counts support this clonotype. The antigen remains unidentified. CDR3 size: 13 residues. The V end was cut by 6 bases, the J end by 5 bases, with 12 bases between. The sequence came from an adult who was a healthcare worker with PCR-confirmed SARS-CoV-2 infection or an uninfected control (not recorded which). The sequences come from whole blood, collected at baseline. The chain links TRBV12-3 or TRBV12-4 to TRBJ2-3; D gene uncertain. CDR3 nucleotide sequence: TGTGCCAGCAGCTGGAAGTCAGAAGATACGCAGTATTTT. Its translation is CASSWKSEDTQYF.